This TCR beta chain was documented in a study of post-analysis software for immune sequencing data. Findings of the study overall: Patients used roughly five TRBV segments, including TRBV5-6, TRBV5-1 and TRBV20-1, more often than controls.

On this clonotype itself: Its antigen is currently unknown.

The TCR beta cDNA libraries carried unique molecular identifiers. TCRdb ran MiXCR on the PCR reads and lists one entry per CDR3 protein. Of hundreds of thousands of distinct CDR3 sequences in the sample, 25% to 30% were seen once. V lost 4 bases, J lost 4 bases, and 16 bases lay in between. The CDR3 runs 15 residues. Sequenced input: blood. The chain couples TRBV12-3 or TRBV12-4 to TRBJ2-5; weak D call: TRBD2 (5 bases). The TCR originated in a girl aged 10-17 years with multiple sclerosis. The CDR3 sequence is CASSSALRESETQYF. In nucleotides, the CDR3 is TGTGCCAGCAGTTCTGCATTGAGGGAGTCAGAGACCCAGTACTTC.